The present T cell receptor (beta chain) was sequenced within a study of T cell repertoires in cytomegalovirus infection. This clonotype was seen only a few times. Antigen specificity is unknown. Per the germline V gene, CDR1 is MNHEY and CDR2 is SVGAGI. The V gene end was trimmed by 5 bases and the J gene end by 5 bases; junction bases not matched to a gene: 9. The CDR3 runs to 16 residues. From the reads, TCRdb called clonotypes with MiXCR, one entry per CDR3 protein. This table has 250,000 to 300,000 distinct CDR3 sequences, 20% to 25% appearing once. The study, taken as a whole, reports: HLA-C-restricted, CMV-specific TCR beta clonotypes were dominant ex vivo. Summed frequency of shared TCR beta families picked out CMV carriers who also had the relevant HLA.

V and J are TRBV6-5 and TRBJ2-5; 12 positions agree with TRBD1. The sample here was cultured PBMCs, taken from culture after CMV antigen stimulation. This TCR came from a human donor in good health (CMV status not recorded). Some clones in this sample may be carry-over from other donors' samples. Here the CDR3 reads CASSVSGTGGWETQYF. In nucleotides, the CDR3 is TGTGCCAGCAGTGTCTCCGGGACAGGGGGCTGGGAGACCCAGTACTTC.